This is a list of T cell receptor beta chains from one sample in a study of blood T cell repertoires in COVID-19. The method was immunoSEQ multiplex PCR; TCRdb's version includes in-frame clones alone and lacks a portion of them. In the table there are about 230,000 clones, less than 85% of which are singletons. Sequencing input: peripheral blood. The receptors were gathered from a woman in her sixties or seventies with active or convalescent COVID-19. The CDR3 runs from the conserved cysteine through the conserved F or W. Each record gives: CDR3 DNA, CDR3 protein, D gene, clone size, V gene, J gene. A D gene is named only where the DNA matches it firmly. Only some rows state a clone size, as once, few, many or a class for expanded clones.

TGTGCCAGCTCACCTTCGGAGAGCTCTGGAAACACCATATATTTT	CASSPSESSGNTIYF	NA	NA	TRBV18	TRBJ1-3
TGTGCCAGCAGCTTAGACAGGGGATCCTACAATGAGCAGTTCTTC	CASSLDRGSYNEQFF	TRBD1	NA	TRBV7-2	TRBJ2-1
TGCGCCAGCAGCCACGTAGGTAGCGGTACTAGCACAGATACGCAGTATTTT	CASSHVGSGTSTDTQYF	NA	NA	TRBV5-1	TRBJ2-3
TGCGCCAGCAGCGCCGGGACAGGGGGCGGCGAAGAGACCCAGTACTTC	CASSAGTGGGEETQYF	TRBD1	NA	TRBV5-1	TRBJ2-5
TGTGCCAGCAGCTTAGCTGGCGGGTCGAACACCGGGGAGCTGTTTTTT	CASSLAGGSNTGELFF	NA	NA	TRBV7-2	TRBJ2-2
TGTGCCTGGAGGCCACTAGCGGGAGAAGAGCAGTACTTC	CAWRPLAGEEQYF	TRBD2	NA	TRBV30	TRBJ2-7
TGCAGCGTTTCCTTAACAGGGGACTACGAGCAGTACTTC	CSVSLTGDYEQYF	TRBD1	few	TRBV29-1	TRBJ2-7
TGTGCCAGCAGTGGGGGACAACTCCCCTACGAGCAGTACTTC	CASSGGQLPYEQYF	NA	NA	TRBV2	TRBJ2-7
TGTGCCAGCAGCTTAGCGAGGACTGGGTATGGGGAGCAGTTCTTC	CASSLARTGYGEQFF	NA	NA	TRBV7-9	TRBJ2-1
TGTGCCAGCAGGCGGGGGTTCGACACTGAAGCTTTCTTT	CASRRGFDTEAFF	NA	NA	TRBV27	TRBJ1-1
TGTGCCAGCAGCCCGAACAGGGTCGAGCAGTACTTC	CASSPNRVEQYF	NA	NA	TRBV7-2	TRBJ2-7
TGTGCCAGCAGCGTCACAGGGTCTATTGGCGCTGAAGCTTTCTTT	CASSVTGSIGAEAFF	NA	NA	TRBV9	TRBJ1-1
TGTGCCAGCACCTCGACTAGCGGGTTAACCTACGAGCAGTACTTC	CASTSTSGLTYEQYF	TRBD2	NA	TRBV6-5	TRBJ2-7
TGTGCCAGCAGCCCCGGGACAGGGGGTTCACCCCTCCACTTT	CASSPGTGGSPLHF	TRBD1	NA	TRBV2	TRBJ1-6
TGTGCCAGCAGCTTCAGGGTTTCAAACACCATATATTTT	CASSFRVSNTIYF	NA	once	TRBV5-6	TRBJ1-3
TGTGCCTGGAGTGTGGGAGGGAGCCGGGGAGATACGCAGTATTTT	CAWSVGGSRGDTQYF	TRBD2	NA	TRBV30	TRBJ2-3
TGTGCCAGCAGTCCGAACCTAAACTATGGCTACACCTTC	CASSPNLNYGYTF	NA	NA	TRBV14	TRBJ1-2
TGTGCCAGCAGCCCTAGCGGGAGGCCATACAATGAGCAGTTCTTC	CASSPSGRPYNEQFF	TRBD2	NA	TRBV3-1/TRBV3-2	TRBJ2-1
TGCGCCAGCAGCGGAAGAGTACAGGGTCTTGGCACTGAAGCTTTCTTT	CASSGRVQGLGTEAFF	NA	NA	TRBV5-1	TRBJ1-1
TGCGCCAGCACCTTGGGGGGGGACGGGTACTACGAGCAGTACTTC	CASTLGGDGYYEQYF	TRBD2	NA	TRBV5-1	TRBJ2-7
TGTGCCAGCAGTCACGACAGGGCGCCCGGAGCTTTCTTT	CASSHDRAPGAFF	TRBD1	NA	TRBV5-4	TRBJ1-1
TGTGCCACTGGGACAGGGAGCACTGAAGCTTTCTTT	CATGTGSTEAFF	TRBD1	NA	TRBV28	TRBJ1-1
TGTGCCAGCTCACGGGTAGCGGGAGTGAGGGACTACGAGCAGTACTTC	CASSRVAGVRDYEQYF	TRBD2	few	TRBV18	TRBJ2-7
TGCGCCAGCAGAGATGGGACTGTCAATGAAAAACTGTTTTTT	CASRDGTVNEKLFF	NA	NA	TRBV5-1	TRBJ1-4
TGTGCCAGCAGTTTCACGGGACTAGCGGACAATGAGCAGTTCTTC	CASSFTGLADNEQFF	TRBD2	NA	TRBV6-5	TRBJ2-1
TGTGCCAGCAGCCAAGGGACTGACTATGGCTACACCTTC	CASSQGTDYGYTF	NA	NA	TRBV5-4	TRBJ1-2
TGTGCCAGCACCCTGGGGGCAGGGGACCGCAATCAGCCCCAGCATTTT	CASTLGAGDRNQPQHF	NA	NA	TRBV7-9	TRBJ1-5
TGCGCCAGCAGCCAGAGAGGAGGGGTTGACAATCAGCCCCAGCATTTT	CASSQRGGVDNQPQHF	NA	NA	TRBV4-3	TRBJ1-5
TGTGCCGGACGACTAGCGGGAGGTATAGAGCAGTACTTC	CAGRLAGGIEQYF	TRBD2	NA	TRBV11-2	TRBJ2-7
TGTGCCAGCCGGGGGAACGAGCAGTACTTC	CASRGNEQYF	NA	NA	TRBV3-1/TRBV3-2	TRBJ2-7
TGCGCCAGCAGCTTGGGACTAGCGGTAGATACGCAGTATTTT	CASSLGLAVDTQYF	TRBD2	NA	TRBV5-1	TRBJ2-3
TGTGCCTGGATCACTAAACAGGGGGAACAAGAGACCCAGTACTTC	CAWITKQGEQETQYF	TRBD1	NA	TRBV30	TRBJ2-5
TGTGCCAGCTCACCAAACAGGGAGGGGTACGAGCAGTACTTC	CASSPNREGYEQYF	NA	NA	TRBV18	TRBJ2-7
TGTGCCAGCAGCCGGGACTCGTTACTGCTGGTCTCCTACAATGAGCAGTTCTTC	CASSRDSLLLVSYNEQFF	NA	few	TRBV5-4	TRBJ2-1
TGTGCCAGCAGCCCACCGACTAGCGGGAGGACAACGAACACCGGGGAGCTGTTTTTT	CASSPPTSGRTTNTGELFF	TRBD2	NA	TRBV7-8	TRBJ2-2
TGTGCCAGCAGCCAACGTACAGGGGCATATGGGTATGGCTACACCTTC	CASSQRTGAYGYGYTF	TRBD1	few	TRBV14	TRBJ1-2
TGTGCCAGCAGCTTAGGCCCCCGGGACGAGCAGTACTTC	CASSLGPRDEQYF	NA	once	TRBV11-2	TRBJ2-7
TGTGCCAGCAGCTTGGCCGGGGGTGGTCAGCCCCAGCATTTT	CASSLAGGGQPQHF	NA	NA	TRBV5-4	TRBJ1-5
TGTGCCAGCTCACCCCTTGGACAGGGGCTTACCAGAGGAAACACCATATATTTT	CASSPLGQGLTRGNTIYF	TRBD1	NA	TRBV18	TRBJ1-3
TGTGCCAGTAGTACTTCCCCGGACAGGGGATCAGATACGCAGTATTTT	CASSTSPDRGSDTQYF	TRBD1	NA	TRBV19	TRBJ2-3
TGTGCCAGCTCATTCAACCCCCCGGGTAACCAGCCCCAGCATTTT	CASSFNPPGNQPQHF	NA	few	TRBV18	TRBJ1-5
TGTGCCAGCGCCCTCCTAGCGGAGAGCACAGATACGCAGTATTTT	CASALLAESTDTQYF	TRBD2	NA	TRBV6-5	TRBJ2-3
TGTGCCAGCAGCCACGAGGATCAGCCCCAGCATTTT	CASSHEDQPQHF	NA	NA	TRBV4-2	TRBJ1-5
TGTGCCAGCAGCTCGGGACAGCCCTACGAGCAGTACTTC	CASSSGQPYEQYF	TRBD1	NA	TRBV28	TRBJ2-7
TGCGCCAGCAGCCCGAGTGGAGCCCCAAGAAATGAGCAGTTCTTC	CASSPSGAPRNEQFF	NA	NA	TRBV5-1	TRBJ2-1
TGCGCCAGCGGCGGTTACGAGCAGTACTTC	CASGGYEQYF	NA	NA	TRBV10-2	TRBJ2-7
TGCGCCAGCAGCCTCGGGACAAATCCCTCCTACGAGCAGTACTTC	CASSLGTNPSYEQYF	NA	once	TRBV4-1	TRBJ2-7
TGTGCCAGCACATCCAGTACCGGGGCCTACAATGAGCAGTTCTTC	CASTSSTGAYNEQFF	NA	few	TRBV6-5	TRBJ2-1
TGTGCCAGCAGTTTTGACTCAAGCTACGAGCAGTACTTC	CASSFDSSYEQYF	NA	NA	TRBV27	TRBJ2-7
TGTGCCAGCAGTCTCGACTACCTCTCCTACAATGAGCAGTTCTTC	CASSLDYLSYNEQFF	NA	NA	TRBV28	TRBJ2-1
TGTGCCAGCAGCTTCGGTAGGGGAGAGACCCAGTACTTC	CASSFGRGETQYF	NA	once	TRBV11-3	TRBJ2-5
TGTGCCAGCTCACCCGAACATGGAGGCGAGCAGTACTTC	CASSPEHGGEQYF	NA	NA	TRBV18	TRBJ2-7
TGTGCCAGCATGCCCGTCAGAGCGGGAGGGAGCACAGATACGCAGTATTTT	CASMPVRAGGSTDTQYF	TRBD2	NA	TRBV2	TRBJ2-3
TGTGCCAGCAGCTTGGATAGGACAGGGGTTCCCTACGAGCAGTACTTC	CASSLDRTGVPYEQYF	TRBD1	NA	TRBV5-6	TRBJ2-7
TGTGCCAGCAGCTTAAACAGTAGGGACAATCAAGAGACCCAGTACTTC	CASSLNSRDNQETQYF	NA	NA	TRBV7-3	TRBJ2-5
TGTGCCAGCAGACCCTCTAGCGGCAGCTCCTACAATGAGCAGTTCTTC	CASRPSSGSSYNEQFF	TRBD2	NA	TRBV28	TRBJ2-1
TGTGCCAGCAGTTACGACATAAACACTGAAGCTTTCTTT	CASSYDINTEAFF	NA	NA	TRBV6-2/TRBV6-3	TRBJ1-1
TGTGCCAGCAGCGTAGGCGGAGGACTAACCCAAGAGACCCAGTACTTC	CASSVGGGLTQETQYF	NA	NA	TRBV9	TRBJ2-5
TGTGCCATCAGTGGGTGGGAGCCTGAAGCTTTCTTT	CAISGWEPEAFF	NA	NA	TRBV10-3	TRBJ1-1
TGTGCCAGCAGTCCGATGGGGGGCTCTGGAAACACCATATATTTT	CASSPMGGSGNTIYF	NA	NA	TRBV28	TRBJ1-3